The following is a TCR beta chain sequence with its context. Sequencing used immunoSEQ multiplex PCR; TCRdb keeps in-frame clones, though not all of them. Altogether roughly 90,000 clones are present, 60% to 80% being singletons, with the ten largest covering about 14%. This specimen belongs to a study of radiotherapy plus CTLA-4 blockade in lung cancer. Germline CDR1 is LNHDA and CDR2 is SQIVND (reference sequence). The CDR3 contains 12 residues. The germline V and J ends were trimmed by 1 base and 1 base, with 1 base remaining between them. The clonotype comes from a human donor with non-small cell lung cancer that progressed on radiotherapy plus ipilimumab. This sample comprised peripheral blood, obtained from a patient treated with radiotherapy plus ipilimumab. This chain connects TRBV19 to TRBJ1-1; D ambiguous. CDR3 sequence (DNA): TGTGCCAGTAGTATAGGGAACACTGAAGCTTTCTTT. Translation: CASSIGNTEAFF.